The next 2 T cell receptor beta chains were all read from a single sample in a study of blood T cell repertoires in COVID-19. TCRdb's table, derived via immunoSEQ multiplex PCR, lists solely in-frame clones and lacks some. The table records 200,000 to 250,000 clones, under 85% of them present only once. The specimen was PBMCs or T cells enriched from blood (not recorded which). Receptors were obtained from a man between 60 and 75 years old who had recovered from COVID-19.

This clone was counted a few times. The rearrangement links TRBV19 to TRBJ1-4; D is undetermined. CDR1 LNHDA and CDR2 SQIVND come from the germline V gene (reference sequence). This CDR3 has 13 residues. Trimming left V 6 bases short and J 5 bases short, with 10 bases between. The CDR3 DNA reads as TGTGCCAGTAGAGGCGGTGTAAATGAAAAACTGTTTTTT. As protein: CASRGGVNEKLFF. Using reference TRBV19 and TRBJ1-4 for the parts outside the CDR3, the full variable domain is DGGITQSPKYLFRKEGQNVTLSCEQNLNHDAMYWYRQDPGQGLRLIYYSQIVNDFQKGDIAEGYSVSREKKESFPLTVTSAQKNPTAFYLCASRGGVNEKLFFGSGTQLSVL.

CDR3 in DNA: TGTGCCAGCAGCCCCCCCTGGACAGGCATCTACGAGCAGTACTTC. Protein product: CASSPPWTGIYEQYF. V and J are TRBV3-1 (or the pseudogene TRBV3-2) and TRBJ2-7; 7 positions match TRBD1. Germline CDR1 reads LGHDT; CDR2 reads YNNKEL (reference sequence). The CDR3 spans 15 residues. The junction had 9 bases not matched to a gene; V was cut back by 4 bases and J by 3 bases.